This passage covers 13 T cell receptor beta chains from one sample sequenced in a study of shared clonotypes between healthy human individuals. Method: immunoSEQ multiplex PCR; TCRdb's copy keeps in-frame clones and lacks some. Here the sample spans about 680,000 clones, about 78% being singletons. The material sequenced was memory CD4+ T cells sorted from blood. Subset specified: CD45RA-negative fraction. The source of these receptors is a woman in her 30s in good health.

This clone occurred once. The V and J genes are TRBV27 and TRBJ1-4, with 7 bases fitting TRBD1. The CDR3 runs to 15 residues. After removal of 2 bases from V and 8 bases from J, the junction contained 8 bases not matched to a gene. CDR1 and CDR2 (germline): MNHEY, SMNVEV (reference sequence). Here the CDR3 DNA reads TGTGCCAGCAGTTTAAGGAGCAGGGGGGGGGAAAAACTGTTTTTT. Amino acid sequence: CASSLRSRGGEKLFF.

J is TRBJ1-5 and V is TRBV2; no clear D gene. The V gene's germline CDR1 is SNHLY and CDR2 FYNNEI. CDR3 length: 13 amino acids. Trimming shortened V by 2 bases and J by 2 bases, and 4 bases separated the two germline ends. The CDR3 DNA is TGTGCCAGCAGTGAACAGGGCAATCAGCCCCAGCATTTT. Translated: CASSEQGNQPQHF.

The J gene is TRBJ2-1, the V gene TRBV4-1, with TRBD1 as a possible D gene (5 bases). The V gene's germline CDR1 is MGHRA and CDR2 YSYEKL. The CDR3 is made up of 15 amino acids. Trimming left V 4 bases short and J 5 bases short, with 15 bases between. The CDR3 DNA reads TGCGCCAGCAGCCTCCGCGGACATGATGACAATGAGCAGTTCTTC. Translated, it gives CASSLRGHDDNEQFF.

The genes are TRBV5-6 and TRBJ2-3; D perhaps matches TRBD2 (6 bases). The V gene lost 4 bases and the J gene lost 5 bases, with 11 bases spanning the gap. Per germline, CDR1 SGHDT and CDR2 YYEEEE. The CDR3 extends over 13 amino acids. The DNA for the CDR3 is TGTGCCAGCAGCCGGAGGGCGTTAGATACGCAGTATTTT. This encodes CASSRRALDTQYF.

This clone showed up many times. The chain recombines TRBV7-8 with TRBJ2-7; D might be TRBD1 (6 bases). V dropped 3 bases and J dropped 6 bases, with 18 bases sitting between them. This CDR3 region has 15 residues. CDR1 SGHVS and CDR2 FQNEAQ come from the germline V gene. In nucleotides, the CDR3 is TGTGCCAGCAGCTTGGTACAGGGATCTGGGGGCGAGCAGTACTTC. This encodes CASSLVQGSGGEQYF.

In its sample, this clone was seen a few times. The chain recombines TRBV7-9 with TRBJ2-3, with 12 nucleotides matching TRBD2. The junction had 10 bases not matched to a gene; V was cut back by 1 base and J by 2 bases. The CDR3 length is 19 residues. Germline loops: CDR1 SEHNR, CDR2 FQNEAQ (reference sequence). The CDR3 region is CASSLGLASGRATTDTQYF. The CDR3 DNA reads TGTGCCAGCAGCTTAGGGCTCGCTAGCGGGAGGGCCACCACAGATACGCAGTATTTT.

J is TRBJ1-3 and V is TRBV5-1; D is undetermined. The length of the CDR3 is 15 residues. Germline V CDR1 and CDR2: SGHRS, YFSETQ. The V and J ends lost 0 bases and 5 bases respectively, with 12 bases between them. This CDR3 reads CASSLAGYTRNTIYF. The CDR3 DNA sequence: TGCGCCAGCAGCTTGGCGGGGTACACTCGAAACACCATATATTTT. The full variable domain, in which reference TRBV5-1 and TRBJ1-3 provide the parts outside the CDR3, is KAGVTQTPRYLIKTRGQQVTLSCSPISGHRSVSWYQQTPGQGLQFLFEYFSETQRNKGNFPGRFSGRQFSNSRSEMNVSTLELGDSALYLCASSLAGYTRNTIYFGEGSWLTVV.

This clone has at least ten counts. This chain joins TRBV7-6 and TRBJ2-2; D call uncertain. Germline V gene lookup returns CDR1 SGHVS and CDR2 FNYEAQ. This CDR3 is built from 15 residues. V was trimmed by 2 bases and J by 3 bases, leaving 10 bases between them. The CDR3: CASSLPSTHTGELFF. The CDR3 DNA is TGTGCCAGCAGCTTACCATCCACTCACACCGGGGAGCTGTTTTTT.

The chain combines TRBV21-1 with TRBJ2-1; no DNA check was done on the table's D call, TRBD1. TRBV21-1 is a listed pseudogene. There are 15 residues in the CDR3. DNA of the CDR3: TGTGCCAGCAAAAACCGACAGGGGGGAAGTAATGAGCAGTTCTTC. Amino acid sequence: CASKNRQGGSNEQFF.

This rearrangement joins TRBV5-6 to TRBJ2-3; D not resolved. The V gene lost 0 bases and the J gene lost 0 bases, with 5 bases spanning the gap. Germline V gene data show CDR1 as SGHDT and CDR2 as YYEEEE. The CDR3 is made up of 14 amino acids. The CDR3 DNA reads as TGTGCCAGCAGCTTGGTAGGGAGCACAGATACGCAGTATTTT. Amino acids: CASSLVGSTDTQYF.

This chain uses TRBV28 with TRBJ1-2; 8 nucleotides match TRBD1. Losses at the gene ends were 6 bases for V and 5 bases for J; bases not matched to a gene: 11. The CDR3 runs to 15 residues. The germline gives CDR1 MDHEN, CDR2 SYDVKM. CDR3 protein: CASSSLTGGKYGYTF. CDR3 coding DNA: TGTGCCAGCAGCTCACTTACAGGGGGGAAGTATGGCTACACCTTC.

V gene TRBV29-1 combines with J gene TRBJ1-4, with D hard to call. The CDR3 contains 14 residues. V gave up 4 bases and J gave up 4 bases, with 13 bases separating them. Germline values: CDR1 SQVTM, CDR2 ANQGSEA. The CDR3, as DNA: TGCAGCGTTGGAGGGTCCACGGATAATGAAAAACTGTTTTTT. Its protein product is CSVGGSTDNEKLFF.

The chain carries TRBV7-9 and TRBJ2-1; TRBD2 aligns across 9 bases. CDR3 length equals 14 residues. Germline loops: CDR1 SEHNR, CDR2 FQNEAQ (reference sequence). V shed 2 bases and J 6 bases; nucleotides not matched to a gene: 2. The CDR3 DNA reads as TGTGCCAGCAGCTTACTAGCGGGGCTCAATGAGCAGTTCTTC. Translating gives CASSLLAGLNEQFF.